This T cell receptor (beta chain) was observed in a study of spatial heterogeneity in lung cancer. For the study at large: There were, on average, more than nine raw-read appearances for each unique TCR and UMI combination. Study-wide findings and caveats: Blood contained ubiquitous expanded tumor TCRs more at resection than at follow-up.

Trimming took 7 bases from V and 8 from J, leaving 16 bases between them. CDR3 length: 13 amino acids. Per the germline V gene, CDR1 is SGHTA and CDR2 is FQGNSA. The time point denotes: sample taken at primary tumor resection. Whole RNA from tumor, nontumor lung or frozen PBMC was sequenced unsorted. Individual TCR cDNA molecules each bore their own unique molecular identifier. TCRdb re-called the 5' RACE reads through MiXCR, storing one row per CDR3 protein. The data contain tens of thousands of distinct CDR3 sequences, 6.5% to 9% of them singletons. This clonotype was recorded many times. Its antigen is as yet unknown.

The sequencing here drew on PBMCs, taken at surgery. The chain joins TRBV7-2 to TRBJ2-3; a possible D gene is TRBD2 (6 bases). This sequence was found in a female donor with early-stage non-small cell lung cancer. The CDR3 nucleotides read TGTGCCAGCACCCTTGGGGGGAGCGGTACGCAGTATTTT. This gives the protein CASTLGGSGTQYF.